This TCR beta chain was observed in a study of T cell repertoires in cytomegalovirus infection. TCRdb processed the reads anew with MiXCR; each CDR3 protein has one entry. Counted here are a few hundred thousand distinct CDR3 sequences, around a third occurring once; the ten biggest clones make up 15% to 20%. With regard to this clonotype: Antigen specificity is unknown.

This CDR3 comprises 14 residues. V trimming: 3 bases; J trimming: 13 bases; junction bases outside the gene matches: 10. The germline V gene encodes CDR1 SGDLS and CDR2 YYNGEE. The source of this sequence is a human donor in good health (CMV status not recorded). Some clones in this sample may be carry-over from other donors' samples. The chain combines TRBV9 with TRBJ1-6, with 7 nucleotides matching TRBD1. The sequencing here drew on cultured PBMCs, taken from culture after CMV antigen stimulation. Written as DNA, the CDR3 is TGTGCCAGCAGCGATTACAGGGGAGGAGAGCCCCTCCACTTT. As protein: CASSDYRGGEPLHF.